This TCR beta chain was observed in a study of blood T cell repertoires in COVID-19. TCRdb's table, derived via immunoSEQ multiplex PCR, lists solely in-frame clones and lacks some. The sample holds 250,000 to 300,000 clones; approximately 85% are singletons and the top ten take approximately 11%. V shed 7 bases and J 4 bases; nucleotides not matched to a gene: 3. Per germline, CDR1 SEHNR and CDR2 FQNEAQ (reference sequence). CDR3 length: 12 amino acids. Sequencing used peripheral blood. This clonotype was obtained from a woman between 70 and 85 years old with acute or convalescent COVID-19. The chain links TRBV7-9 to TRBJ2-5, with TRBD2 matching 7 bases. Here the CDR3 reads CASTPSGETQYF. The CDR3, as DNA: TGTGCCAGCACTCCTAGCGGAGAGACCCAGTACTTC.